The 2 T cell receptor beta chains in this list originate from one sample, sequenced in a study of blood T cells in healthy people across ages. A J-beta primer mix and a sample-barcoded 5' primer were used in a second PCR of roughly 7 to 12 cycles. A single record per CDR3 protein comes from TCRdb applying MiXCR to the 5' RACE reads. The sample has hundreds of thousands of distinct CDR3 sequences, 45% to 60% seen once. Source material: blood. These receptors came from a woman at least 80 years old in good health.

This clonotype has ten or more counts. The rearrangement uses TRBV6-5 and TRBJ2-2; possible D gene TRBD1, 5 bases. The germline gives CDR1 MNHEY, CDR2 SVGAGI. This CDR3 has 17 amino acids. Between the trimmed V and J ends, which lost 2 bases and 2 bases, there was a span of 15 bases. The CDR3 spells CASSYGAGLGNTGELFF. CDR3 nucleotide sequence: TGTGCCAGCAGTTACGGGGCAGGGTTAGGAAACACCGGGGAGCTGTTTTTT.

This clonotype came up once. The CDR3: CASRRDPPETQFF. CDR3 nucleotides: TGTGCCAGCAGGAGGGACCCCCCCGAGACCCAGTTCTTC. The chain couples TRBV3-1 to TRBJ2-1; the D gene could be TRBD1 or TRBD2 (5 bases each). V gave up 6 bases and J gave up 13 bases, with 19 bases separating them. The CDR3 loop spans 13 amino acids. In germline, CDR1 is LGHDT, CDR2 YNNKEL (reference sequence).